The 3 T cell receptor beta chains presented below share a single source sample, sequenced in a study of cytomegalovirus exposure and HLA in healthy donors. The repertoire was sequenced with immunoSEQ multiplex PCR; TCRdb's copy has only in-frame clones and lacks some. The profile shows 150,000 to 250,000 clones, around 84% of them singletons. Sequencing was performed on PBMCs. Receptors originate from a woman in her thirties in good health and CMV-seropositive.

This chain uses TRBV5-1 with TRBJ2-2, with 9 bases identical to TRBD1. Germline V gene data show CDR1 as SGHRS and CDR2 as YFSETQ. The CDR3 extends over 16 amino acids. J lost 4 bases, V lost 4 bases, and 8 bases had no gene match. This chain's CDR3 is CASSPTGGFGTGELFF. DNA for the CDR3: TGCGCCAGCAGCCCGACAGGGGGTTTTGGCACCGGGGAGCTGTTTTTT.

The chain has TRBV29-1 and TRBJ2-6; D is perhaps TRBD2 (5 bases). Deletions cut 4 bases from V and 0 bases from J, with 10 bases between. The CDR3 totals 15 residues. The germline V gene has CDR1 SQVTM and CDR2 ANQGSEA. CDR3 sequence (DNA): TGCAGCGTTGGGCGGGTAAGCTCTGGGGCCAACGTCCTGACTTTC. Its protein is CSVGRVSSGANVLTF.

This rearrangement joins TRBV9 to TRBJ2-1; 8 bases fit TRBD2. The CDR3 has 14 residues. Germline V gene data show CDR1 as SGDLS and CDR2 as YYNGEE. V gave up 4 bases and J gave up 15 bases; unmatched junction bases: 15. CDR3 loop: CASSTIGTSLGLFF. Written as DNA, the CDR3 is TGTGCCAGCAGCACGATTGGGACTAGTTTGGGTCTGTTCTTC.